Listed below are T cell receptor beta chains from one sample, sequenced in a study of cytomegalovirus exposure and HLA in healthy donors. Clones were sequenced by immunoSEQ multiplex PCR, and TCRdb holds only the in-frame ones, with some missing. Here the sample spans 200,000 to 250,000 clones, roughly 82% being singletons. Sequences were obtained from PBMCs. These receptors all stem from a woman in her forties in good health and CMV-seropositive. Both conserved end residues are part of each CDR3. The order of the fields is J gene, D gene, clone size, V gene, CDR3 protein, CDR3 DNA. D genes are given only for firm matches. Clone size appears in some rows only: once, few, many, or a class for an expanded clone.

TRBJ2-5,NA,NA,TRBV2,CASSGQPGETQYF,TGTGCCAGCAGTGGGCAGCCCGGGGAGACCCAGTACTTC
TRBJ1-5,NA,NA,TRBV6-5,CASSYSGQRNQPQHF,TGTGCCAGCAGTTACTCTGGACAGCGCAATCAGCCCCAGCATTTT
TRBJ1-1,NA,few,TRBV4-3,CASSHRGGYTEAFF,TGCGCCAGCAGCCACCGAGGGGGATACACTGAAGCTTTCTTT
TRBJ2-7,NA,NA,TRBV21-1,CASSKAGRGQGPCIALYEQYF,TGTGCCAGCAGCAAAGCGGGTCGGGGACAGGGCCCGTGTATAGCCTTGTACGAGCAGTACTTC
TRBJ2-2,NA,NA,TRBV11-3,CASSLRDPGELFF,TGTGCCAGCAGCTTGAGAGATCCCGGGGAGCTGTTTTTT
TRBJ2-5,TRBD2,NA,TRBV14,CASSQDAGVRLETQYF,TGTGCCAGCAGCCAAGATGCGGGAGTCCGATTGGAGACCCAGTACTTC
TRBJ1-2,NA,NA,TRBV5-4,CASSLSGLDYGYTF,TGTGCCAGCAGCTTGTCAGGGCTTGACTATGGCTACACCTTC
TRBJ1-2,TRBD1,NA,TRBV6-6,CASRPGQGAQNYGYTF,TGTGCCAGCAGACCGGGACAGGGGGCCCAGAACTATGGCTACACCTTC
TRBJ1-1,NA,NA,TRBV27,CASSRTGEAFF,TGTGCCAGCAGTAGAACAGGGGAAGCTTTCTTT
TRBJ1-2,TRBD1,NA,TRBV2,CASSDQIDRGRGYTF,TGTGCCAGCAGCGATCAAATCGACAGGGGTCGGGGCTACACCTTC
TRBJ2-7,TRBD1,NA,TRBV2,CATARDSVSYEQYF,TGTGCCACGGCTAGGGACAGTGTCTCCTACGAGCAGTACTTC
TRBJ1-2,NA,NA,TRBV6-1,CARGEGGWGGYTF,TGTGCCAGAGGGGAGGGGGGCTGGGGTGGCTACACCTTC
TRBJ2-7,NA,NA,TRBV5-1,CASSLTPQPSYEQYF,TGCGCCAGCAGCTTGACACCTCAACCTTCCTACGAGCAGTACTTC
TRBJ2-7,NA,NA,TRBV11-1,CASSSRGPTYEQYF,TGTGCCAGCAGCTCCAGGGGACCGACCTACGAGCAGTACTTC
TRBJ1-2,TRBD1,NA,TRBV9,CASSAPGQGAWGYTF,TGTGCCAGCAGCGCACCCGGACAGGGGGCGTGGGGCTACACCTTC
TRBJ1-2,NA,NA,TRBV5-1,CASSLDGNRGGYTF,TGCGCCAGCAGCTTGGACGGGAATCGGGGTGGCTACACCTTC
TRBJ1-1,NA,NA,TRBV5-5,CASNTPALRQKHMNTEAFF,TGTGCCAGCAATACCCCTGCGTTAAGACAGAAACACATGAACACTGAAGCTTTCTTT
TRBJ2-4,NA,NA,TRBV5-6,CASSFRGLAKNIQYF,TGTGCCAGCAGCTTCAGGGGATTAGCCAAAAACATTCAGTACTTC
TRBJ2-3,NA,few,TRBV10-1,CASRPGSTDTQYF,TGCGCCAGCAGACCCGGGAGCACAGATACGCAGTATTTT
TRBJ2-5,TRBD2,NA,TRBV7-2,CASSLAGGRQTQYF,TGTGCCAGCAGCTTAGCGGGAGGGCGACAGACCCAGTACTTC
TRBJ1-4,NA,NA,TRBV9,CASSVASGLRNEKLFF,TGTGCCAGCAGCGTAGCTTCGGGACTCCGTAATGAAAAACTGTTTTTT
TRBJ1-1,NA,NA,TRBV15,CATSRDDPIGEDTEAFF,TGTGCCACCAGCAGAGATGACCCCATCGGAGAAGACACTGAAGCTTTCTTT
TRBJ2-1,NA,once,TRBV4-1,CASSQDRRGGYNEQFF,TGCGCCAGCAGCCAAGATAGGAGGGGGGGTTACAATGAGCAGTTCTTC
TRBJ1-2,NA,NA,TRBV10-2,CASFTLSYGYTF,TGCGCCAGCTTTACCCTTAGTTATGGCTACACCTTC
TRBJ2-5,NA,NA,TRBV6-5,CASSSQKTQYF,TGTGCCAGCAGTTCACAGAAGACCCAGTACTTC
TRBJ2-7,NA,once,TRBV13,CASSLDGISYEQYF,TGTGCCAGCAGCTTAGATGGCATCTCCTACGAGCAGTACTTC
TRBJ2-3,TRBD2,few,TRBV12-5,CASGWGVGTSGTRTPQRGTQYF,TGTGCTAGTGGTTGGGGGGTGGGGACTAGCGGGACCCGGACGCCACAGAGAGGTACGCAGTATTTT
TRBJ2-2,NA,NA,TRBV7-2,CASSLDRNTGELFF,TGTGCCAGCAGCTTAGACAGGAACACCGGGGAGCTGTTTTTT
TRBJ1-2,NA,few,TRBV6-5,CASSADSGRGYTF,TGTGCCAGCAGTGCGGACAGTGGGAGAGGCTACACCTTC
TRBJ2-1,TRBD1,NA,TRBV5-1,CASTPLTGANEQFF,TGCGCCAGCACTCCCCTGACAGGGGCCAATGAGCAGTTCTTC
TRBJ1-2,TRBD1,once,TRBV29-1,CSVEAGGLNYGYTF,TGCAGCGTTGAGGCAGGGGGCCTCAACTATGGCTACACCTTC
TRBJ1-2,TRBD1,few,TRBV7-9,CASERTGGYGYTF,TGTGCCAGCGAGAGAACAGGGGGCTATGGCTACACCTTC
TRBJ2-3,NA,once,TRBV6-4,CASREGSTDTQYF,TGTGCCAGCAGGGAGGGGAGCACAGATACGCAGTATTTT
TRBJ2-7,NA,NA,TRBV27,CASSTWALPYEQYF,TGTGCCAGCAGTACATGGGCCCTGCCCTACGAGCAGTACTTC
TRBJ1-6,NA,NA,TRBV30,CAFQTDYNSPLHF,TGTGCCTTCCAGACAGACTATAATTCACCCCTCCACTTT
TRBJ1-1,NA,NA,TRBV18,CASSPLPTGNTEAFF,TGTGCCAGCTCACCCCTCCCGACAGGGAACACTGAAGCTTTCTTT
TRBJ1-5,NA,NA,TRBV2,CASSEARPRDQPQHF,TGTGCCAGCAGTGAAGCGCGCCCGAGGGATCAGCCCCAGCATTTT
TRBJ1-1,TRBD1,once,TRBV6-1,CASRDRGAGGTEAFF,TGTGCCAGCAGAGACAGGGGCGCCGGGGGGACTGAAGCTTTCTTT
TRBJ1-2,NA,NA,TRBV11-3,CASSRGAPPISYGYTF,TGTGCCAGCAGCCGCGGAGCACCCCCGATCAGCTATGGCTACACCTTC
TRBJ2-3,NA,few,TRBV19,CASRPGTDTQYF,TGTGCCTCCCGGCCGGGGACAGATACGCAGTATTTT
TRBJ1-1,NA,NA,TRBV6-4,CASSAEENTQAFF,TGTGCCAGCAGCGCGGAGGAGAACACTCAAGCTTTCTTT
TRBJ1-1,NA,NA,TRBV7-9,CASSLALGGNTEAFF,TGTGCCAGCAGCTTAGCGTTGGGGGGGAACACTGAAGCTTTCTTT
TRBJ2-5,TRBD2,NA,TRBV5-4,CASSLKRLAGDGETQYF,TGTGCCAGCAGCTTAAAAAGACTAGCGGGAGATGGAGAGACCCAGTACTTC
TRBJ2-2,NA,NA,TRBV30,CAWSVRSGELFF,TGTGCCTGGAGTGTACGGTCCGGGGAGCTGTTTTTT
TRBJ2-1,NA,NA,TRBV7-8,CASSARGGANEQFF,TGTGCCAGCAGCGCTAGAGGGGGGGCCAATGAGCAGTTCTTC
TRBJ1-1,TRBD1,NA,TRBV10-2,CASRDRGLLNTEAFF,TGCGCCAGCAGAGACAGGGGGCTATTGAACACTGAAGCTTTCTTT
TRBJ1-2,NA,NA,TRBV5-8,CASSFSIQGGYTF,TGTGCCAGCAGCTTTTCTATTCAGGGTGGCTACACCTTC
TRBJ2-1,TRBD2,NA,TRBV5-1,CASRPQTSPSNEQFF,TGCGCCAGCAGACCCCAGACTAGCCCCTCCAATGAGCAGTTCTTC
TRBJ2-1,TRBD2,NA,TRBV5-4,CASSPSKRGGYNEQFF,TGTGCCAGCAGCCCCTCGAAGCGGGGGGGCTACAATGAGCAGTTCTTC
TRBJ1-5,NA,NA,TRBV27,CASSLGRESRQPQHF,TGTGCCAGCAGTTTAGGGCGGGAAAGCAGACAGCCCCAGCATTTT
TRBJ1-2,TRBD1,NA,TRBV19,CASSGRQGGYGYTF,TGTGCCAGTAGTGGGAGACAGGGTGGTTATGGCTACACCTTC
TRBJ2-2,TRBD2,once,TRBV18,CASSLAGVGSPGELFF,TGTGCCAGCTCGCTAGCGGGAGTAGGTTCGCCCGGGGAGCTGTTTTTT
TRBJ2-2,TRBD1,NA,TRBV7-9,CASSFRTGDDTGELFF,TGTGCCAGCAGCTTTAGGACAGGGGATGACACCGGGGAGCTGTTTTTT
TRBJ2-3,NA,NA,TRBV6-6,CASSYRQVTDTQYF,TGTGCCAGCAGTTATCGACAGGTGACAGATACGCAGTATTTT